This TCR beta chain originates from a study of vaccination and CD4 T cells after COVID-19. Looking at the study overall: Control cultures, each given a CEFX pool, an HIV-1 Nef pool, or no peptide, were included.

Regarding treatment: roughly 10-day PBMC culture with coronavirus spike peptide pools or control peptides (ViraFEST assay). Antigen-specific T cell expansion with peptide pools preceded TCR sequencing in the ViraFEST approach. IL-2 at approximately 10 IU/ml and peptide pools at approximately 9.6 ug/ml were added to PBMCs cultured at two million per well. J gave up 6 bases and V 4 bases, and 7 bases lay outside the gene matches. The CDR3 runs 14 residues. In germline, CDR1 is MNHEY, CDR2 SVGAGI. With the Oncomine TCR Beta short-read assay, DNA from cultured CD4+ T cells was sequenced. Each CDR3 protein is one row after TCRdb ran MiXCR on the PCR reads. In the table there are around 12,000 distinct CDR3 sequences, 75% to 85% of which are singletons. Points on this clonotype: Its antigen remains unknown.

The sequenced sample consisted of CD4+ T cells from blood, cultured in vitro. The sequence derives from a human donor who had recovered from COVID-19. The chain recombines TRBV6-5 with TRBJ2-3; 7 nucleotides line up with TRBD2. CDR3: CASSLGGGGDTQYF. CDR3 nucleotide sequence: TGTGCCAGCAGTTTAGGTGGGGGAGGGGATACGCAGTATTTT.